The sequence of this T cell receptor beta chain was determined in a study of monozygotic twins with inflammatory bowel disease. The CDR3 consists of 15 residues. Germline CDR1 is SGHDT and CDR2 is YYEEEE. With the 5' RACE reads reprocessed, TCRdb shows one record per CDR3 protein and no DNA. This sample contains just over 300,000 distinct CDR3 sequences. This sequence originates from a human donor with ulcerative colitis or Crohn's disease, or a healthy co-twin of an affected twin (not recorded which). The chain uses TRBV5-6 and TRBJ2-4; TCRdb selects TRBD1, and the lack of DNA leaves this call unchecked. Sequencing was carried out using blood. The CDR3 reads CASARGEIAKNIQYF.